The sequence of this T cell receptor beta chain was determined in a study of liver allograft versus peripheral blood T cells. Overall study: Intrahepatic T cell receptor repertoires from transplanted livers were compared against repertoires in recipients' peripheral blood.

TCRdb fed the reads into MiXCR, producing one record per CDR3 protein. This table holds about 7,900 distinct CDR3 sequences, over 15% found once. Comment on this clonotype: Its target is unknown.

Study results and limitations: Reportedly, the T cell receptor repertoires present inside liver allografts differed from those in peripheral blood.

Per germline, CDR1 MNHNY and CDR2 SVGAGI (reference sequence). This CDR3 contains 17 residues. The V end was cut by 1 base, the J end by 5 bases, with 21 bases between. The sequence was obtained from a human patient who had a liver transplant. Some T cells may possibly be graft donor cells. V and J are TRBV6-6 and TRBJ2-7; D is possibly TRBD1 (6 bases). The CDR3 protein is CASSYLGGSGALDEQYF. CDR3 bases: TGTGCCAGCAGTTACTTAGGGGGATCAGGGGCTCTGGACGAGCAGTACTTC.